One and the same sample provided the 2 T cell receptor beta chains below, sequenced in a study of breast tumors, draining lymph nodes, adjacent tissues. TCRdb re-derived calls from the multiplex PCR reads in MiXCR, one entry per CDR3 protein. The top ten clones hold about 2.2% of a sample with fewer than 150,000 distinct CDR3 sequences, over 20% of them seen once. The lymph nodes were axillary draining lymph nodes from breast cancer patients. Sequenced sample: axillary lymph node tissue. The receptors were sampled from a female donor with breast cancer. Some clones in this sample may be carry-over from other donors' samples.

Many counts were recorded for this clonotype. This chain joins TRBV20-1 and TRBJ2-1; 9 bases are a match to TRBD2. The CDR3 totals 16 residues. The germline V gene has CDR1 DFQATT and CDR2 SNEGSKA (reference sequence). J lost 4 bases, V lost 0 bases, and 7 bases had no gene match. CDR3 DNA sequence: TGCAGTGCTAGAGAGGTAGCGGGAGCCAATTACAATGAGCAGTTCTTC. Its protein product is CSAREVAGANYNEQFF.

J is TRBJ1-2 and V is TRBV7-2; 10 bases are shared with TRBD1. With V trimmed by 5 bases and J by 3 bases, 6 bases remained unmatched. Looked up from germline, CDR1 is SGHTA and CDR2 is FQGNSA. The CDR3 totals 15 residues. CDR3 in DNA: TGTGCCAGCAGCCCAAGACAGGGGGCTCACTATGGCTACACCTTC. This gives the protein CASSPRQGAHYGYTF.